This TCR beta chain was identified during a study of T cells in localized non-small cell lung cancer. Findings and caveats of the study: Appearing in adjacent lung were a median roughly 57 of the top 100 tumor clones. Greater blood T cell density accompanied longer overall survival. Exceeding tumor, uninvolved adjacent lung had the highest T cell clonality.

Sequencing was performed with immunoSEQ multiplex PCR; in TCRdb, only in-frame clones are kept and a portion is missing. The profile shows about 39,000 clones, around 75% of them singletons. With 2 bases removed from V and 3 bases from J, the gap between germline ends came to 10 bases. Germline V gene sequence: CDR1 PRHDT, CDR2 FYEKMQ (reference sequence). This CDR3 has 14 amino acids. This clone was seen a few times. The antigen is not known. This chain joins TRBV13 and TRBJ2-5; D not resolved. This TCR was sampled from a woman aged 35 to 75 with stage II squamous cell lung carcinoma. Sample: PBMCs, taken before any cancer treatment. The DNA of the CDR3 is TGTGCCAGCAGCTTAAAGCAAACTGAAGAGACCCAGTACTTC. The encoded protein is CASSLKQTEETQYF.